Listed below are T cell receptor beta chains from one sample, sequenced in a study of cytomegalovirus exposure and HLA in healthy donors. Assay used: immunoSEQ multiplex PCR; TCRdb lists only in-frame clones, some missing. The sample has approximately 100,000 clones; roughly three quarters are singletons. Sequences were obtained from PBMCs. All receptors come from a man aged 40-50 years in good health and CMV-seronegative. CDR3s leave out the opening cysteine and the closing phenylalanine or tryptophan. Fields, in order: V gene, J gene, CDR3 protein.

TRBV29-1	TRBJ2-7	SVEDPTSSSYEQY
TRBV25-1	TRBJ2-3	ASMRQDTDTQY
TRBV2	TRBJ1-6	ASSRQGSSPLH
TRBV7-9	TRBJ2-6	ASSLTGGANVLT
TRBV6-5	TRBJ1-5	ASSSLAGGNQPQH
TRBV5-1	TRBJ1-2	ASSPGVGSGYT
TRBV7-2	TRBJ2-3	ASSFGGDTDTQY
TRBV19	TRBJ1-6	ASRHPGQGAQSPLH
TRBV5-3	TRBJ2-7	ARSLKGAGPPHEQY
TRBV6-5	TRBJ2-1	ASGSGGAGQF